The T cell receptor (beta chain) under discussion was sequenced for a study of CD4 and CD8 cells across lung adenocarcinoma regions. Donors had localized lung adenocarcinoma, a non-small cell lung cancer. The CDR3 is 15 amino acids. The germline V and J ends were trimmed by 7 bases and 6 bases, with 19 bases remaining between them. Germline V gene sequence: CDR1 WNHNN, CDR2 SYGVQD (reference sequence). One entry per CDR3 protein results from TCRdb running MiXCR on the PCR reads. The sample has about 8,400 distinct CDR3 sequences, approximately 53% seen once. The clonotype was recovered from a female donor with lung adenocarcinoma. The CD4 and CD8 labels of this study may be unreliable. The specimen was CD4+ T cells from the center of a lung tumor. The chain is built from TRBV10-1 and TRBJ2-1; no reliable D call. CDR3 coding DNA: TGCGCCAGCATTCAAGGAGTTCAGAGGACCAATGAGCAGTTCTTC. Translated: CASIQGVQRTNEQFF.